This T cell receptor beta chain was recovered during a study of blood T cell repertoires in COVID-19. Those who participated ranged in age from roughly 18 to 89 years and resided in about two dozen US areas. Each participant's cohort was designated according to participant-reported clinical history. Cohort 3 recovery required two negative PCRs, clearance, or symptom resolution. The V gene's germline CDR1 is SGHNT and CDR2 YYREEE (reference sequence). The length of the CDR3 is 15 residues. Trimming stripped 0 bases from V and 3 bases from J, with 9 bases between. The data were produced by immunoSEQ multiplex PCR, yet TCRdb's version contains in-frame clones alone and is incomplete. The sample includes roughly 230,000 clones, about four fifths seen only once; the top ten take about 3.3%.

Source material: PBMCs or T cells enriched from blood (not recorded which). This clonotype was sampled from a woman between 55 and 75 years old who had recovered from COVID-19. The rearrangement uses TRBV5-4 and TRBJ2-2; perhaps TRBD2 as D (5 bases). DNA for the CDR3: TGTGCCAGCAGCTTGGGGCTAGCACACACCGGGGAGCTGTTTTTT. Encoded protein: CASSLGLAHTGELFF.